The 17 T cell receptor beta chains below come from one sample, sequenced in a study of tumor-infiltrating lymphocytes in primary liver carcinoma. TCR beta cDNA came from roughly 450 ng total RNA, primed with a constant-region primer. A slightly modified ARM-PCR protocol with three nested multiplex PCR rounds produced these TCR beta libraries. TRBV1-TRBV30 forward primers paired with a C-beta reverse primer were used in the first two PCR rounds, which ran roughly 11 cycles each. Via MiXCR, TCRdb re-called the multiplex PCR reads, giving one row per CDR3 protein. Of 300,000 to 400,000 distinct CDR3 sequences listed, 65% were seen once; the top ten hold roughly 6.5%. The authors took blood RNA from unsorted whole blood and also extracted germline DNA. The sample was peripheral blood. The origin of the receptors is a man aged 40-50 years with primary liver carcinoma and hepatitis B virus infection.

In the case of this clonotype: This may arise from a read error, as a much more abundant clone is one base away. The CDR3 DNA reads as TGTGTCAGCAGTGAAGCGGGACACCAGAATCAGCCCCAGCATTTT. It specifies CVSSEAGHQNQPQHF. The chain couples TRBV6-1 to TRBJ1-5; perhaps TRBD1 as D (6 bases). The CDR3 totals 15 residues. The germline V gene has CDR1 MNHNS and CDR2 SASEGT.

In regard to this clonotype: A much larger clone lies a single base off, so this may be a read error. The chain has TRBV4-3 and TRBJ2-3; D unresolved. Trimming pared 0 bases from V and 4 bases from J, leaving 8 bases between. The germline V gene encodes CDR1 LGHNA and CDR2 YSLEER. This CDR3 is built from 14 residues. CDR3 residues: CASSQEGWADTQYF. Here the CDR3 DNA reads TGCGCCAGCAGCCAAGAGGGGTGGGCAGATACGCAGTATTTT.

For this clonotype: One end of the junction varies from germline; a read error may be responsible. The chain is built from TRBV4-3 and TRBJ2-1, with D perhaps matching TRBD1 (5 bases). The CDR3 extends over 17 amino acids. Germline values: CDR1 LGHNA, CDR2 YSLEER. The CDR3 here is CASNQGLGEARYNEQFF. The CDR3, as DNA: TGCGCCAGCAACCAAGGGTTAGGGGAAGCGCGGTACAATGAGCAGTTCTTC.

Points on this clonotype: One end of the junction varies from germline; a read error may be responsible. The chain carries TRBV6-2 or TRBV6-3 and TRBJ1-2; 9 bases map to TRBD1. CDR1 MNHEY and CDR2 SVGEGT come from the germline V gene. The CDR3 consists of 14 residues. The CDR3 region has the DNA TGTGCCATGAGCCGACAGGGGGTTAACTATGGCTACACATTC. Its translation is CAMSRQGVNYGYTF.

This clonotype was seen only a few times. The gene calls are TRBV5-5 and TRBJ2-1; D is perhaps TRBD2 (6 bases). The germline CDR1 and CDR2 sequences are SGHKS and YYEKEE (reference sequence). The ends were cut back, 5 bases at V and 3 bases at J, with 18 bases in the middle. This CDR3 contains 16 residues. CDR3 protein: CASRMGPSENYNEQFF. The CDR3 DNA follows: TGTGCCAGCAGAATGGGGCCTAGCGAGAACTACAATGAGCAGTTCTTC.

V and J are TRBV10-3 and TRBJ2-7, with a tentative D call TRBD1 (5 bases). CDR1 and CDR2 from the germline V gene are ENHRY and SYGVKD. The CDR3 is 14 residues long. V was cut by 4 bases and J by 1 base, with 11 bases left in between. The CDR3 region has the DNA TGTGCCATCAGTGTCTCGGCAGGGTCCTACGAGCAGTACTTC. It encodes CAISVSAGSYEQYF.

Of note for this clonotype: The CDR3 carries no conserved terminal phenylalanine or tryptophan, so it likely arises from a read error. This chain connects TRBV11-2 to TRBJ2-3; 8 bases map to TRBD1. This CDR3 has 16 amino acids. The V gene's germline CDR1 is SGHAT and CDR2 FQNNGV. The CDR3 here is CTSSHPRVQGGDTQYL. In nucleotides, the CDR3 is TGTACCAGCAGCCATCCCCGTGTACAGGGGGGAGATACGCAGTATCTT.

With respect to this clonotype: A much larger clonotype is one base distant, so this may be a read error. The rearrangement joins TRBV29-1 to TRBJ1-1; 7 bases are shared with TRBD1. V lost 8 bases to trimming and J lost 1 base; unmatched junction nucleotides: 7. The CDR3 length is 13 residues. The germline V gene encodes CDR1 SQVTM and CDR2 ANQGSEA. CDR3 amino acids: CSLRGQQNTEAFF. Here the CDR3 DNA reads TGCAGCCTTCGGGGACAGCAGAACACTGAAGCTTTCTTT.

This clonotype has more than one count but fewer than ten. V and J are TRBV28 and TRBJ2-3; the D call may be TRBD1 or TRBD2 (6 bases each). This CDR3 is 16 amino acids long. The ends were cut back, 9 bases at V and 5 bases at J, with 24 bases in the middle. Germline CDR1 reads MDHEN; CDR2 reads SYDVKM. As DNA, the CDR3 is TGTGCCAGTAGCCCTAGGGGGGCTCTCGAATTAGATACGCAGTATTTT. The encoded protein is CASSPRGALELDTQYF.

For this clonotype: Since a much larger clone is just one base distant, this may be a read error. The chain employs TRBV4-1 and TRBJ1-6; D gene ambiguous. The V end was cut by 4 bases, the J end by 9 bases, with 16 bases between. The CDR3 is 15 residues long. CDR1 is MGHRA, CDR2 YSYEKL, per germline. In nucleotides, the CDR3 is TGCGCCAGCAGCCGAGATCCAGGCGGCGGTTCACCCCTCCACTTT. It codes for CASSRDPGGGSPLHF.

With regard to this clonotype: The junction does not match germline at one end; this may be a read error. The gene calls are TRBV6-6 and TRBJ2-7, with 9 bases lining up with TRBD2. The CDR3 spans 15 residues. Germline CDR1 MNHNY, CDR2 SVGAGI (reference sequence). The CDR3 spells CDSSYLAGVKYEQYF. The DNA of the CDR3 is TGTGACAGCAGCTACTTAGCGGGAGTGAAGTACGAGCAGTACTTC.

This clonotype was seen many times. The J gene is TRBJ2-4, the V gene TRBV11-2, with TRBD2 identical over 8 bases. CDR3 size: 15 residues. After removal of 6 bases from V and 4 bases from J, the junction contained 8 bases not matched to a gene. In germline, CDR1 is SGHAT, CDR2 FQNNGV. The chain's CDR3 is CASRGTSGPKNIQYF. Here the CDR3 DNA reads TGTGCCAGCAGGGGTACTAGCGGACCGAAAAACATTCAGTACTTC.

Concerning this clonotype: This could be a read error, since a much larger clone is one nucleotide away. The CDR3 is CASSFGGDTEAFF. CDR3 sequence (DNA): TGCGCCAGCAGCTTCGGAGGGGACACTGAAGCTTTCTTT. V is TRBV5-1 and J is TRBJ1-1; D possibly corresponds to TRBD1 (5 bases). The V and J ends lost 2 bases and 3 bases respectively, with 8 bases between them. The CDR3 runs 13 residues. CDR1 is SGHRS and CDR2 is YFSETQ in the germline V gene.

Of note for this clonotype: The junction departs from the called germline gene at one end, perhaps through a read error. The gene calls are TRBV11-3 and TRBJ2-1; 7 bases are shared with TRBD1. Germline-derived CDR1 and CDR2 are SGHNT and YENEEA. The length of the CDR3 is 14 residues. CDR3 sequence: CASSGRGLYNGQFF. CDR3 nucleotide sequence: TGTGCCAGCAGCGGTAGGGGGCTCTACAATGGGCAGTTCTTC.

The chain recombines TRBV5-4 with TRBJ1-1; TRBD1 is a possible D gene (5 bases). The CDR3 sequence is 14 residues long. Germline CDR1 SGHNT, CDR2 YYREEE (reference sequence). V shed 1 base and J shed 3 bases, with 10 bases lying between them. The CDR3 protein is CASSLSGGDTEAFF. CDR3 nucleotides: TGTGCCAGCAGCTTGTCCGGGGGGGACACTGAAGCTTTCTTT. Supplemented by reference TRBV5-4 and TRBJ1-1, the full variable domain reads ETGVTQSPTHLIKTRGQQVTLRCSSQSGHNTVSWYQQALGQGPQFIFQYYREEENGRGNFPPRFSGLQFPNYSSELNVNALELDDSALYLCASSLSGGDTEAFFGQGTRLTVV.

A remark on this clonotype: Just one base apart from a much larger clone, this may be a read error. This sequence joins TRBV10-2 and TRBJ2-7, with unresolved D. There are 11 residues in the CDR3. Deletions cut 5 bases from V and 5 bases from J, with 7 bases between. The germline gives CDR1 WSHSY, CDR2 SAAADI. The CDR3 protein is CASSLLNEQYF. CDR3 DNA: TGCGCCAGCAGTTTACTTAACGAGCAGTACTTC.

This chain connects TRBV6-2 or TRBV6-3 to TRBJ1-1, with 7 bases lining up with TRBD1. The junction had 8 bases not matched to a gene; V was cut back by 2 bases and J by 11 bases. This CDR3 is 13 amino acids long. Per the germline V gene, CDR1 is MNHEY and CDR2 is SVGEGT. The CDR3 DNA sequence: TGTGCCAGCAGTTACGCGGGACAGCGGGAGGCTTTCTTT. Protein: CASSYAGQREAFF.